A single sample gave rise to the 10 T cell receptor beta chains below, sequenced in a study of cytomegalovirus exposure and HLA in healthy donors. This PCR relied on a set of 60 Vbeta primers and 13 Jbeta primers. Method: immunoSEQ multiplex PCR; TCRdb's copy keeps in-frame clones and lacks some. Of 130,000 or so clones in the sample, 84% were seen once. The sequencing sample was made of PBMCs. These receptors were taken from a woman in her late teens or twenties in good health and CMV-seropositive.

The chain combines TRBV5-1 with TRBJ1-1; possible D gene TRBD1, 6 bases. Trimming took off 4 bases at V and 7 bases at J, with 17 bases between the two ends. Looked up from germline, CDR1 is SGHRS and CDR2 is YFSETQ. The CDR3 has 14 residues. CDR3 protein: CASSLLGQQSEAFF. DNA for the CDR3: TGCGCCAGCAGCCTATTAGGACAGCAGAGTGAAGCTTTCTTT.

V and J are TRBV10-3 and TRBJ2-1; TRBD1 matches at 9 bases. Germline CDR1 and CDR2: ENHRY and SYGVKD. The J segment lost 9 bases and the V segment lost 7 bases, leaving 13 bases of the junction unmatched. The CDR3 contains 15 residues. The CDR3 coding sequence is TGTGCCATCACGGAACAAGGGACAGGGCTTGGTGAGCAGTTCTTC. This translates into CAITEQGTGLGEQFF.

This clone occurred a few times. For the CDR3, the DNA is TGTGCTAGTCTTCTTCAGGGTGCGAACACCGGGGAGCTGTTTTTT. This encodes CASLLQGANTGELFF. The chain links TRBV12-5 to TRBJ2-2, with D possibly being TRBD1 (5 bases). The ends were cut back, 8 bases at V and 0 bases at J, with 13 bases in the middle. The CDR3 consists of 15 residues. The V gene's germline CDR1 is LGHNT and CDR2 FRNRAP.

The V call is TRBV5-5, the J call TRBJ1-5; D is perhaps TRBD1 (6 bases). There are 14 residues in the CDR3. Germline values: CDR1 SGHKS, CDR2 YYEKEE (reference sequence). V gave up 2 bases and J gave up 5 bases, with 11 bases separating them. The CDR3 is CASSLWEGDQPQHF. CDR3 DNA sequence: TGTGCCAGCAGCTTATGGGAGGGGGATCAGCCCCAGCATTTT.

This clone was observed once. The chain uses TRBV19 and TRBJ2-3, with D maybe TRBD2 (5 bases). Germline-derived CDR1 and CDR2 are LNHDA and SQIVND (reference sequence). The ends were cut back, 8 bases at V and 4 bases at J, with 16 bases in the middle. The CDR3 covers 14 residues. CDR3 amino acids: CASRHGGPADTQYF. The CDR3, as DNA: TGTGCCAGTCGGCATGGCGGGCCTGCAGATACGCAGTATTTT.

The rearrangement uses TRBV6-1 and TRBJ1-3; possible D gene TRBD1, 6 bases. CDR1 and CDR2 from the germline V gene are MNHNS and SASEGT. The length of the CDR3 is 15 residues. V lost 3 bases, J lost 2 bases, and 11 bases lay in between. DNA for the CDR3: TGTGCCAGCAGTGACCCCAGGACAGCTGGAAACACCATATATTTT. It is translated as CASSDPRTAGNTIYF.

The chain combines TRBV6-1 with TRBJ2-5; possible D gene TRBD1, 5 bases. This CDR3 is 15 amino acids long. Germline V gene lookup returns CDR1 MNHNS and CDR2 SASEGT. Trimming shortened V by 0 bases and J by 1 base, and 9 bases separated the two germline ends. The CDR3 sequence: CASSEASGSQETQYF. CDR3 sequence (DNA): TGTGCCAGCAGTGAAGCGTCAGGGTCCCAAGAGACCCAGTACTTC.

The chain employs TRBV10-3 and TRBJ2-2; D call uncertain. The CDR3 covers 17 residues. The ends were cut back, 2 bases at V and 1 base at J, with 14 bases in the middle. CDR1 is ENHRY and CDR2 is SYGVKD in the germline V gene. CDR3 nucleotide sequence: TGTGCCATCAGTGAGCCGAACCTACAGAGGAACACCGGGGAGCTGTTTTTT. Its protein product is CAISEPNLQRNTGELFF.

The chain carries TRBV7-2 and TRBJ2-5; 8 nucleotides line up with TRBD1. CDR1 SGHTA and CDR2 FQGNSA come from the germline V gene. The V gene end was trimmed by 3 bases and the J gene end by 4 bases; junction bases not matched to a gene: 7. The CDR3 runs to 15 residues. CDR3 residues: CASSFYGQGGETQYF. The CDR3 DNA sequence: TGTGCCAGCAGCTTTTACGGACAGGGAGGAGAGACCCAGTACTTC. The entire variable domain, with the rest obtained from reference TRBV7-2 and TRBJ2-5, is as follows: GAGVSQSPSNKVTEKGKDVELRCDPISGHTALYWYRQSLGQGLEFLIYFQGNSAPDKSGLPSDRFSAERTGGSVSTLTIQRTQQEDSAVYLCASSFYGQGGETQYFGPGTRLLVL.

V usage is TRBV7-6 and J usage is TRBJ2-1; D may be TRBD2 (5 bases). The ends were cut back, 5 bases at V and 5 bases at J, with 16 bases in the middle. Germline V gives CDR1 SGHVS, CDR2 FNYEAQ. This CDR3 comprises 15 residues. CDR3 sequence (DNA): TGTGCCAGCAGCCCCGGACCGTCGGGGAACAATGAGCAGTTCTTC. Translated, it gives CASSPGPSGNNEQFF.